The clone carrying this T cell receptor (beta chain) appeared once. Its antigen is still unknown. This sample stems from a study of OX40 agonist ivuxolimab in advanced cancers. About the research overall: As their treatment, patients were administered ivuxolimab, an agonistic anti-OX40 (CD134) antibody. One hepatocellular carcinoma and two cutaneous melanoma patients partially responded.

The J segment lost 7 bases and the V segment lost 5 bases, leaving 18 bases of the junction unmatched. Germline assignment: CDR1 MRHNA and CDR2 SNTAGT. This CDR3 is 17 amino acids long. The study, taken as a whole, reports: No determination was made of the antigen specificity of the expanded peripheral T cells. Circulating CD4+ and CD8+ T cells showed clonal expansion by week 6 at 0.1 to 3.0 mg/kg.

Sequencing used immunoSEQ multiplex PCR; TCRdb keeps in-frame clones, though not all of them. This table holds under 85,000 clones, under 80% found once. The origin of this receptor is an adult with an advanced solid tumor such as melanoma, head and neck, liver or kidney cancer. V and J are TRBV6-4 and TRBJ1-1, with 8 bases identical to TRBD1. The material sequenced was CD4+ or CD8+ T cells sorted from blood, taken in a trial of the OX40 agonist ivuxolimab. The CDR3 loop is CASSPRTGTPSGVEAFF. The CDR3 DNA reads as TGTGCCAGCAGTCCGCGGACAGGGACCCCCTCCGGGGTTGAAGCTTTCTTT.